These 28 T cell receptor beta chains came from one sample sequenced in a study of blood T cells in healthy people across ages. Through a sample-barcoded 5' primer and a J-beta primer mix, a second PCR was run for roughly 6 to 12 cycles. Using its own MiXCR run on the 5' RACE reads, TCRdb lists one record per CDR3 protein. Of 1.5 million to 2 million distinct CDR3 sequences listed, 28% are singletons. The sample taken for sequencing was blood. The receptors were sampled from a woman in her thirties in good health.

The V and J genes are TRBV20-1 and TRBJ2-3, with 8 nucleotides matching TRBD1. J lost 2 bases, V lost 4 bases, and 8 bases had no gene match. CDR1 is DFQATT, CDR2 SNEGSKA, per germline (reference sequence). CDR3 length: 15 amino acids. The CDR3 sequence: CSATLTGDPTDTQYF. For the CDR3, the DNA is TGCAGTGCTACCCTGACAGGGGACCCCACAGATACGCAGTATTTT.

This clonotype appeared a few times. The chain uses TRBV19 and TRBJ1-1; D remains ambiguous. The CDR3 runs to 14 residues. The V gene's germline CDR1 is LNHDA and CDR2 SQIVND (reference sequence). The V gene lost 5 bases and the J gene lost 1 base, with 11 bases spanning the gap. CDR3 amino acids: CASSRREGNTEAFF. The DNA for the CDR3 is TGTGCCAGTAGTCGGAGAGAGGGGAACACTGAAGCTTTCTTT.

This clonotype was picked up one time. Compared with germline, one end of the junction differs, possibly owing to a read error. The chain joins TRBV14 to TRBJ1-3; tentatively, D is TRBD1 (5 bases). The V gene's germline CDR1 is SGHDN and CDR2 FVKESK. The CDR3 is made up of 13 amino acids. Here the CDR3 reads CACSQEGGNTIYF. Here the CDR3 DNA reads TGTGCCTGCAGCCAAGAGGGGGGAAACACCATATATTTT.

This chain's CDR3 is CASGGQSTEAFF. The CDR3 DNA reads as TGTGCCAGCGGGGGGCAAAGTACTGAAGCTTTCTTT. The chain recombines TRBV2 with TRBJ1-1; tentative D call: TRBD1 (6 bases). This CDR3 is 12 amino acids long. Trimming removed 8 bases from V and 5 bases from J, with 12 bases in between. Germline loops: CDR1 SNHLY, CDR2 FYNNEI.

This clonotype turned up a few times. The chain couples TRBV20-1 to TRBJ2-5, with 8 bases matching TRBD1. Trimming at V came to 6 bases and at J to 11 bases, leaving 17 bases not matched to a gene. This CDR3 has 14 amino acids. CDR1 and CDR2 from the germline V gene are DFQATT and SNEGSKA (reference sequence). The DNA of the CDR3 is TGCAGTGCCCTAGGGGGGACAGGCGGTAATGAGCAGTACTTC. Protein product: CSALGGTGGNEQYF.

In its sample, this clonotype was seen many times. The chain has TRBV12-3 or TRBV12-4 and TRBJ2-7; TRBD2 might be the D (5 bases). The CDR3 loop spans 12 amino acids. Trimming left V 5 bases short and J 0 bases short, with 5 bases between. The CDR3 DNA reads TGTGCCAGCAGTGGGAGCTCCTACGAGCAGTACTTC. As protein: CASSGSSYEQYF.

The CDR3 sequence: CASTPNNEQFF. For the CDR3, the DNA is TGTGCCAGCACCCCCAACAATGAGCAGTTCTTC. The chain joins TRBV12-3 or TRBV12-4 to TRBJ2-1; D is uncertain. This CDR3 spans 11 amino acids. Trimming stripped 7 bases from V and 5 bases from J, with 6 bases between.

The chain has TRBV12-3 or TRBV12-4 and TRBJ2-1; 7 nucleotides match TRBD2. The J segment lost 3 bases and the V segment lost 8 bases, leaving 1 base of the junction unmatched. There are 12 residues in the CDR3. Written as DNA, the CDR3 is TGTGCCAGCCTAGCGGACTACAATGAGCAGTTCTTC. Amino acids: CASLADYNEQFF.

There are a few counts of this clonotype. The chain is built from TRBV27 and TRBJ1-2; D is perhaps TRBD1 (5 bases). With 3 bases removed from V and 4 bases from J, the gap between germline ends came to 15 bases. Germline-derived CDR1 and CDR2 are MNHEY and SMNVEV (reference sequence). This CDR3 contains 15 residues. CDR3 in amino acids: CASSFGADSAYGYTF. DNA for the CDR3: TGTGCCAGCAGTTTTGGGGCAGACTCTGCCTATGGCTACACCTTC.

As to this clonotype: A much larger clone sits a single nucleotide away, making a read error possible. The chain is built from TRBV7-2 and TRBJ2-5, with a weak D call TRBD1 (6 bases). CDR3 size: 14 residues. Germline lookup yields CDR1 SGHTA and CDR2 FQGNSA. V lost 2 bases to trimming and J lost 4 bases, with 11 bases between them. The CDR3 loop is CASSLPGQTETQYF. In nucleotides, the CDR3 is TGTGCCAGCAGCTTACCCGGACAGACAGAGACCCAGTACTTC.

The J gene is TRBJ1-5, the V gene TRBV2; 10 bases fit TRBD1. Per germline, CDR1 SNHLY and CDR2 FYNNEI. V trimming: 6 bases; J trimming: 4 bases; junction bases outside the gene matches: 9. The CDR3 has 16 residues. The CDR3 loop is CASRDPGTGVNQPQHF. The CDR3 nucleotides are TGTGCCAGCAGGGACCCCGGGACAGGGGTGAATCAGCCCCAGCATTTT.

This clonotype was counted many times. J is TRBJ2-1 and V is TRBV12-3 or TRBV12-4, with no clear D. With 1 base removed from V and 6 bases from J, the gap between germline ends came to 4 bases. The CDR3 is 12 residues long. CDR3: CASSLGINEQFF. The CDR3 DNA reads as TGTGCCAGCAGTTTAGGAATCAATGAGCAGTTCTTC.

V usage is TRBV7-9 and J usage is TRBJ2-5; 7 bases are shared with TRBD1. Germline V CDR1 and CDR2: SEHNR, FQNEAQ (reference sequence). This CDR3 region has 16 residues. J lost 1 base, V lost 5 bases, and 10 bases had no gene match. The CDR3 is CASSPRQGPFQETQYF. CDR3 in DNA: TGTGCCAGCAGCCCCCGACAGGGACCCTTCCAAGAGACCCAGTACTTC.

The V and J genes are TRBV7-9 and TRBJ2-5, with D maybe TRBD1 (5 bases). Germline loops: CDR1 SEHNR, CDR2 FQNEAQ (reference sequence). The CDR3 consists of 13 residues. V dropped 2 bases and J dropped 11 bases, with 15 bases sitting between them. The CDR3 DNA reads TGTGCCAGCAGCTTAAGGGGCTACAATGAGCAGTACTTC. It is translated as CASSLRGYNEQYF. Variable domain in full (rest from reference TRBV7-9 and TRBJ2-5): DTGVSQNPRHKITKRGQNVTFRCDPISEHNRLYWYRQTLGQGPEFLTYFQNEAQLEKSRLLSDRFSAERPKGSFSTLEIQRTEQGDSAMYLCASSLRGYNEQYFGPGTRLLVL.

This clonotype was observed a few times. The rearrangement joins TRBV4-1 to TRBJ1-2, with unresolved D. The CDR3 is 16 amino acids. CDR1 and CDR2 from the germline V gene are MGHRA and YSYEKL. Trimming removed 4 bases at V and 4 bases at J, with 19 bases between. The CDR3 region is CASSLSSTVTVYGYTF. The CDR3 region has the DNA TGCGCCAGCAGCCTTAGCTCTACCGTGACCGTCTATGGCTACACCTTC.

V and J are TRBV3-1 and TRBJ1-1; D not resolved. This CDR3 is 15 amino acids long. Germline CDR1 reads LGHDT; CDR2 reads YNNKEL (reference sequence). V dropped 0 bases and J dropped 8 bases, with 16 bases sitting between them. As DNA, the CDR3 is TGTGCCAGCAGCCAAGAGACCCCGTCCGGAGCCGAAGCTTTCTTT. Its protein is CASSQETPSGAEAFF.

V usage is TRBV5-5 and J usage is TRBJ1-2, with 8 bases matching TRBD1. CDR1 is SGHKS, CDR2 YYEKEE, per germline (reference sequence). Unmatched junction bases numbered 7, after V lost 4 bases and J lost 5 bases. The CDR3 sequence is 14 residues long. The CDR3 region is CASSRGQEAYGYTF. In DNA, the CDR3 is TGTGCCAGCAGCCGGGGACAGGAAGCGTATGGCTACACCTTC.

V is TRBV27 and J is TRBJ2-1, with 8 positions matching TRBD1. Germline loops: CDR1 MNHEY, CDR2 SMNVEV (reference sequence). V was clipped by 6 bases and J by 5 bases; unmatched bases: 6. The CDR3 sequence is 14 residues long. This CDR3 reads CASRRQGLDNEQFF. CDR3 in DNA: TGTGCCAGCAGGCGACAGGGGTTGGACAATGAGCAGTTCTTC.

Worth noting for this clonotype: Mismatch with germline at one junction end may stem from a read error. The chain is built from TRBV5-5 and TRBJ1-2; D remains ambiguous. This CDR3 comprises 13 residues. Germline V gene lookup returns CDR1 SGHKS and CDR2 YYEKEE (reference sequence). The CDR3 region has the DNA TGTGCCAGCAGCTTTTGGCCTAGCTATGACTACACCTTC. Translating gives CASSFWPSYDYTF.

The CDR3 spells CAWSVGQLSYEQYF. CDR3 DNA sequence: TGTGCCTGGAGTGTAGGCCAACTCTCCTACGAGCAGTACTTC. The J gene is TRBJ2-7, the V gene TRBV30; no clear D. From germline, CDR1 is GTSNPN and CDR2 SVGIG (reference sequence). V lost 0 bases and J 0 bases, leaving 9 bases between the germline ends. This CDR3 has 14 amino acids.

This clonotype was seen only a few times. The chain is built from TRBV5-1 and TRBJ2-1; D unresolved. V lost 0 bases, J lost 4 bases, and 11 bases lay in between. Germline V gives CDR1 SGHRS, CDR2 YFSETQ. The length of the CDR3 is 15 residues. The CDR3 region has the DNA TGCGCCAGCAGCTTGGCGGAGTCGGCATACAATGAGCAGTTCTTC. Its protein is CASSLAESAYNEQFF.

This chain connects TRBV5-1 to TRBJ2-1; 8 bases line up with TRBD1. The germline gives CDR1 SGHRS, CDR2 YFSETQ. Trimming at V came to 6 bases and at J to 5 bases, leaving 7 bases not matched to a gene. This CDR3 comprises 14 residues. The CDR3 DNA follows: TGCGCCAGCAAGGGGCAGGGGGCTAACAATGAGCAGTTCTTC. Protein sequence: CASKGQGANNEQFF.

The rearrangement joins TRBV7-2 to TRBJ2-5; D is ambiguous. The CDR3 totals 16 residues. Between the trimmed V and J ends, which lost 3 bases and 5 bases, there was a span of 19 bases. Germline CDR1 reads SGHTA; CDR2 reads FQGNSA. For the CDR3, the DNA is TGTGCCAGCAGCTTTGTAGTCGGCGCCGGTGGGGAGACCCAGTACTTC. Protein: CASSFVVGAGGETQYF. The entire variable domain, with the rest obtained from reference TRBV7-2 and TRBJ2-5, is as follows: GAGVSQSPSNKVTEKGKDVELRCDPISGHTALYWYRQSLGQGLEFLIYFQGNSAPDKSGLPSDRFSAERTGGSVSTLTIQRTQQEDSAVYLCASSFVVGAGGETQYFGPGTRLLVL.

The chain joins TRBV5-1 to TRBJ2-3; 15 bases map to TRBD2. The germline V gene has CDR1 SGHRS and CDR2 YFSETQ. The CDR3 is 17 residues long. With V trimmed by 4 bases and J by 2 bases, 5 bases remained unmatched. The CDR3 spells CASSPGLAGGVTDTQYF. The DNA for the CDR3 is TGCGCCAGCAGCCCTGGACTAGCGGGGGGGGTCACAGATACGCAGTATTTT.

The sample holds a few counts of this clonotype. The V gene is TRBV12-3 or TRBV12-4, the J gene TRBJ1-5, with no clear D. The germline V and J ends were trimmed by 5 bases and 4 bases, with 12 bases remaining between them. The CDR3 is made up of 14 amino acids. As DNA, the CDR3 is TGTGCCAGCAGTACTCGACACACGAATCAGCCCCAGCATTTT. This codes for CASSTRHTNQPQHF.

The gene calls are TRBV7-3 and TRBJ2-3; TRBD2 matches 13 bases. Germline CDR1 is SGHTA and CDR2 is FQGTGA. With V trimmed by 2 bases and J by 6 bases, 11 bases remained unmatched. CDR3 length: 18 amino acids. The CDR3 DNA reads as TGTGCCAGCAGCTTATACTCGACTAGCGGGGGGCCATGGGATACGCAGTATTTT. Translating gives CASSLYSTSGGPWDTQYF.

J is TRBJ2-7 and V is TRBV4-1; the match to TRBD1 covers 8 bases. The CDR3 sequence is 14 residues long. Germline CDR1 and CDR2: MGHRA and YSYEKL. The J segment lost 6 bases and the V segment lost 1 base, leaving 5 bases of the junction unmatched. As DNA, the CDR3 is TGCGCCAGCAGCCAAGCAGGGGGCAGAGGCGAGCAGTACTTC. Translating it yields CASSQAGGRGEQYF.

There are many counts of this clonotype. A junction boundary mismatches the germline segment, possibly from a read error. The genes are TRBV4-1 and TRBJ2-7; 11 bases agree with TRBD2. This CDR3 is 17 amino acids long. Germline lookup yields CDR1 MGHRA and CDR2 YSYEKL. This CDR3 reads CASSQERGLAAPYEQYF. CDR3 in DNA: TGCGCCAGCAGCCAAGAAAGGGGACTAGCGGCTCCCTACGAACAGTACTTC.